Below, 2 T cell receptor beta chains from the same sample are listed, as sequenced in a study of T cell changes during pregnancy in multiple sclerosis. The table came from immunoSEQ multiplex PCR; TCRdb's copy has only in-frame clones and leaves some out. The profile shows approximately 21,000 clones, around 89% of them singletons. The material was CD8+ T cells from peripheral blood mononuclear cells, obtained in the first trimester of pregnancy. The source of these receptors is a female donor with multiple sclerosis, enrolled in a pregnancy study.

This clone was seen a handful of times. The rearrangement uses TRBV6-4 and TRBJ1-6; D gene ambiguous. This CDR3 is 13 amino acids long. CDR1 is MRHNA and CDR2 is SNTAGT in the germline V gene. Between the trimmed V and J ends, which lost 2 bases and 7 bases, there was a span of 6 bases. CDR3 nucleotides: TGTGCCAGCAGTGACAGAGAGAATTCACCCCTCCACTTT. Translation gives CASSDRENSPLHF.

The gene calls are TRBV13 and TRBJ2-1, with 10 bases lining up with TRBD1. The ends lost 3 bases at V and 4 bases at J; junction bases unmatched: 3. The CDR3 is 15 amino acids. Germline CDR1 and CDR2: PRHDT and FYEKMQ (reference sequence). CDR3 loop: CASSFGTGAYNEQFF. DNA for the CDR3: TGTGCCAGCAGCTTCGGGACAGGGGCTTACAATGAGCAGTTCTTC.